Below, 22 T cell receptor beta chains from the same sample are listed, as sequenced in a study of shared T cell receptors in the human thymus. The data were produced by immunoSEQ multiplex PCR, yet TCRdb's version contains in-frame clones alone and is incomplete. Here the sample spans 550,000 to 800,000 clones, approximately 83% being singletons. These same records also appear under a second study, on human thymus T cells.

Sequenced material: thymocytes. The receptors originated from a girl less than two years old with a congenital heart defect.

The chain is built from TRBV2 and TRBJ1-1; D is unresolved. There are 13 residues in the CDR3. The germline V and J ends were trimmed by 0 bases and 2 bases, with 4 bases remaining between them. The germline V gene has CDR1 SNHLY and CDR2 FYNNEI. CDR3 sequence (DNA): TGTGCCAGCAGTGAAGCCTCTAACACTGAAGCTTTCTTT. This sequence encodes CASSEASNTEAFF.

This sequence joins TRBV5-1 and TRBJ2-7, with D perhaps TRBD2 (5 bases). V lost 6 bases and J 3 bases, leaving 19 bases between the germline ends. This CDR3 is built from 15 residues. Germline CDR1 and CDR2: SGHRS and YFSETQ. The CDR3 protein is CASKTQEGSVYEQYF. Here the CDR3 DNA reads TGCGCCAGCAAAACCCAAGAGGGTAGCGTCTACGAGCAGTACTTC.

The chain couples TRBV7-8 to TRBJ1-2; no definite D call. The V and J ends lost 1 base and 4 bases respectively, with 10 bases between them. Germline-derived CDR1 and CDR2 are SGHVS and FQNEAQ. The CDR3 contains 14 residues. CDR3 in DNA: TGTGCCAGCAGCTTAGTTCCAGATACCTATGGCTACACCTTC. Protein sequence: CASSLVPDTYGYTF.

The V and J genes are TRBV5-5 and TRBJ2-7; D remains unclear. V was shortened by 3 bases and J by 3 bases, with 7 bases between the two germline ends. This CDR3 region has 12 residues. Germline lookup yields CDR1 SGHKS and CDR2 YYEKEE (reference sequence). The CDR3 DNA sequence: TGTGCCAGCAGCTCGGTTCGCTACGAGCAGTACTTC. This gives the protein CASSSVRYEQYF.

The rearrangement links TRBV6-5 to TRBJ2-3, with D tentatively TRBD2 (6 bases). This CDR3 comprises 14 residues. V lost 4 bases and J lost 4, with 12 bases in between. Germline values: CDR1 MNHEY, CDR2 SVGAGI. The CDR3 protein is CASSLVRESDTQYF. In nucleotides, the CDR3 is TGTGCCAGCAGTTTGGTACGGGAGTCAGATACGCAGTATTTT.

CDR3 sequence reads: CASSITSGGVDTQYF. For the CDR3, the DNA is TGTGCCAGTAGTATCACTAGCGGGGGGGTAGATACGCAGTATTTT. The V gene is TRBV19, the J gene TRBJ2-3, with 13 bases matching TRBD2. Germline V gives CDR1 LNHDA, CDR2 SQIVND (reference sequence). V shed 3 bases and J 5 bases; nucleotides not matched to a gene: 2. This CDR3 has 15 residues. The entire variable domain, with the rest obtained from reference TRBV19 and TRBJ2-3, is as follows: DGGITQSPKYLFRKEGQNVTLSCEQNLNHDAMYWYRQDPGQGLRLIYYSQIVNDFQKGDIAEGYSVSREKKESFPLTVTSAQKNPTAFYLCASSITSGGVDTQYFGPGTRLTVL.

The chain couples TRBV2 to TRBJ2-3; 8 bases align to TRBD2. Germline CDR1 SNHLY, CDR2 FYNNEI. V lost 2 bases to trimming and J lost 1 base; unmatched junction nucleotides: 8. The CDR3 has 17 residues. CDR3 loop: CASSERERGPGTDTQYF. The CDR3 DNA reads as TGTGCCAGCAGTGAAAGAGAGCGGGGGCCTGGCACAGATACGCAGTATTTT.

The rearrangement links TRBV12-5 to TRBJ1-2; D is ambiguous. Trimming left V 3 bases short and J 6 bases short, with 11 bases between. Germline V lookup: CDR1 LGHNT, CDR2 FRNRAP. The CDR3 is 13 residues long. CDR3 DNA sequence: TGTGCTAGTGGTTTAGGCTTCGGGGATGGCTACACCTTC. The encoded protein is CASGLGFGDGYTF.

The chain has TRBV19 and TRBJ2-1; TRBD1 might be the D (5 bases). The CDR3 is made up of 16 amino acids. V gave up 2 bases and J gave up 0 bases, with 11 bases separating them. Germline loops: CDR1 LNHDA, CDR2 SQIVND (reference sequence). CDR3 bases: TGTGCCAGTAGTATATTGAAGGGGCCCTCCTACAATGAGCAGTTCTTC. Translating it yields CASSILKGPSYNEQFF.

J is TRBJ1-2 and V is TRBV29-1; no definite D call. The CDR3 is 13 amino acids. Germline loops: CDR1 SQVTM, CDR2 ANQGSEA. Between the trimmed V and J ends, which lost 2 bases and 2 bases, there was a span of 9 bases. CDR3 coding DNA: TGCAGCGTTGAAACCCACAGCAACTATGGCTACACCTTC. It specifies CSVETHSNYGYTF.

The chain recombines TRBV27 with TRBJ1-6, with D possibly TRBD1 on 6 matching bases. Germline V gives CDR1 MNHEY, CDR2 SMNVEV (reference sequence). V was trimmed by 1 base and J by 4 bases, leaving 26 bases between them. The CDR3 is 21 residues long. The CDR3 spells CASSLFPGGGPGCPYNSPLHF. In DNA form, the CDR3 reads TGTGCCAGCAGTTTATTCCCTGGGGGGGGGCCGGGGTGTCCTTATAATTCACCCCTCCACTTT.

The chain couples TRBV29-1 to TRBJ2-2; 8 bases align to TRBD2. The CDR3 consists of 15 residues. The germline V gene encodes CDR1 SQVTM and CDR2 ANQGSEA. V gave up 7 bases and J gave up 3 bases; unmatched junction bases: 10. The CDR3 bases are TGCAGCGCTGAGTCGGGGGGGTTTCACACCGGGGAGCTGTTTTTT. This gives the protein CSAESGGFHTGELFF.

This rearrangement joins TRBV5-1 to TRBJ2-5, with a possible D match to TRBD1 (5 bases). In germline, CDR1 is SGHRS, CDR2 YFSETQ. The CDR3 loop spans 15 amino acids. V dropped 4 bases and J dropped 5 bases, with 18 bases sitting between them. DNA for the CDR3: TGCGCCAGCAGCACCCAGACCAAGGGGTGGGAGACCCAGTACTTC. Translation: CASSTQTKGWETQYF.

The chain couples TRBV4-3 to TRBJ1-1, with D possibly matching TRBD1 (6 bases). The germline CDR1 and CDR2 sequences are LGHNA and YSLEER. Trimming removed 4 bases at V and 0 bases at J, with 15 bases between. The CDR3 runs to 16 residues. CDR3 sequence: CASSRFGQIMNTEAFF. The CDR3 coding sequence is TGCGCCAGCAGCCGCTTCGGACAGATCATGAACACTGAAGCTTTCTTT.

The gene calls are TRBV4-3 and TRBJ2-1, with 8 bases fitting TRBD2. CDR1 and CDR2 from the germline V gene are LGHNA and YSLEER. There are 16 residues in the CDR3. Trimming cost V 1 base and J 3 bases; bases outside gene matches: 5. The CDR3 loop reads CASSQAGTRDYNEQFF. CDR3 in DNA: TGCGCCAGCAGCCAAGCCGGGACTAGAGACTACAATGAGCAGTTCTTC.

This chain uses TRBV5-5 with TRBJ1-2, with 7 bases that match TRBD1. Unmatched junction bases numbered 8, after V lost 3 bases and J lost 3 bases. CDR3 length equals 15 residues. CDR1 SGHKS and CDR2 YYEKEE come from the germline V gene (reference sequence). The CDR3 DNA follows: TGTGCCAGCAGCTGCACAGGGGAGGATGACTATGGCTACACCTTC. Translated, it gives CASSCTGEDDYGYTF.

This clone was counted a single time. Different DNA sequences within this sample yield the same CDR3. V gene TRBV19 combines with J gene TRBJ2-2; unclear D gene. Trimming pared 3 bases from V and 0 bases from J, leaving 8 bases between. Germline V gives CDR1 LNHDA, CDR2 SQIVND (reference sequence). The CDR3 runs 15 residues. The CDR3 reads CASSISRANTGELFF. The CDR3 nucleotides read TGTGCCAGTAGTATTTCCCGGGCGAACACCGGGGAGCTGTTTTTT.

This chain joins TRBV7-2 and TRBJ1-2; 9 bases fit TRBD1. Germline assignment: CDR1 SGHTA and CDR2 FQGNSA. This CDR3 comprises 16 residues. Trimming removed 1 base from V and 7 bases from J; junction bases left unmatched: 10. The CDR3 nucleotides read TGTGCCAGCAGCTTAGTCGGTGGGACAGGGCCCGTTGGCTACACCTTC. The encoded protein is CASSLVGGTGPVGYTF.

V is TRBV6-5 and J is TRBJ1-2; D is perhaps TRBD1 (6 bases). The V end was cut by 6 bases, the J end by 1 base, with 12 bases between. CDR1 MNHEY and CDR2 SVGAGI come from the germline V gene. The CDR3 sequence is 14 residues long. The CDR3 protein is CASRPQGFNYGYTF. CDR3 DNA: TGTGCCAGCAGGCCACAGGGATTTAACTATGGCTACACCTTC.

This chain connects TRBV28 to TRBJ1-1; D may be TRBD1 (6 bases). CDR1 and CDR2 from the germline V gene are MDHEN and SYDVKM. CDR3 size: 17 residues. Trimming cost V 6 bases and J 1 base, with 21 bases left between them. Here the CDR3 DNA reads TGTGCCAGCAGGCCAACTCGACAGGTGGGGTCGAACACTGAAGCTTTCTTT. As protein: CASRPTRQVGSNTEAFF.

The V gene is TRBV6-5, the J gene TRBJ2-7, with 7 bases fitting TRBD1. The CDR3 loop spans 16 amino acids. From germline, CDR1 is MNHEY and CDR2 SVGAGI. V shed 4 bases, J shed 2 bases, and the junction held 11 bases outside the gene matches. The CDR3 protein is CASSSLRTGGPYEQYF. The CDR3 bases are TGTGCCAGCAGTTCTTTGCGGACAGGAGGTCCCTACGAGCAGTACTTC.

This sequence joins TRBV6-5 and TRBJ1-2, with D unresolved. This CDR3 is 14 amino acids long. V was clipped by 0 bases and J by 8 bases, with 13 bases between them. Germline CDR1 reads MNHEY; CDR2 reads SVGAGI. DNA for the CDR3: TGTGCCAGCAGTTACTCGGACTCCGAGGGCGGCTACACCTTC. This encodes CASSYSDSEGGYTF.